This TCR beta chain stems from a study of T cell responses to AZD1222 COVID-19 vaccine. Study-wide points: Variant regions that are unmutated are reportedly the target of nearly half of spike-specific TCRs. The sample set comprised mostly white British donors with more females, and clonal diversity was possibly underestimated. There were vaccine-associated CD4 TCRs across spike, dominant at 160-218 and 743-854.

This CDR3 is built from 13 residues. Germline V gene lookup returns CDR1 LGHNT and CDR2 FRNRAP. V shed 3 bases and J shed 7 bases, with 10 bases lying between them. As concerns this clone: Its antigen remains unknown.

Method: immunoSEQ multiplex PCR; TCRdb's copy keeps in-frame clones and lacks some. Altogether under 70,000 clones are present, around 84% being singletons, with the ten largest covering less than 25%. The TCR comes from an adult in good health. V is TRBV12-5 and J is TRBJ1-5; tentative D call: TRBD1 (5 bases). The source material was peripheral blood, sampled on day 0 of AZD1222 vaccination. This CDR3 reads CASGFGGGQPQHF. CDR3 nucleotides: TGTGCTAGTGGTTTTGGGGGGGGGCAGCCCCAGCATTTT.